The clone carrying this T cell receptor (beta chain) was recorded at least ten times. Its specificity is not known. TCRdb used MiXCR to reprocess the 5' RACE reads, holding one entry per CDR3 protein. Among 200,000 to 300,000 distinct CDR3 sequences listed, 20% to 30% were seen once. This sample is part of a study of CD8 T cells in ankylosing spondylitis. Study findings and constraints: Typical of ankylosing spondylitis blood, it appeared, was a TCR beta motif of under 10 highly homologous variants. Reports say disease-linked clones showed up significantly more in matched ankylosing spondylitis synovial fluid.

Per germline, CDR1 SGHTA and CDR2 FQGNSA. V gave up 3 bases and J gave up 2 bases, with 10 bases separating them. The CDR3 spans 15 residues. Sequenced material: blood, either unsorted or a sorted T cell fraction (not recorded which). The chain is built from TRBV7-2 and TRBJ2-2, with D perhaps matching TRBD1 (6 bases). This sequence originates from a male donor with ankylosing spondylitis or in good health (not recorded which). The DNA for the CDR3 is TGTGCCAGCAGCTTGACAGGCCAAAACACCGGGGAGCTGTTTTTT. Its translation: CASSLTGQNTGELFF.